This entry is about one TCR beta chain. Before being deemed recovered, Cohort 3 donors had two negative PCRs, clearance, or symptom resolution. Original methodology: By means of reference gene primer amplification, nucleated cell counts were estimated. Sequencing used immunoSEQ multiplex PCR; TCRdb keeps in-frame clones, though not all of them. V, J and clone size were drawn from that table, and D and trimming were deduced from the DNA. The sample gives approximately 280,000 clones, more than 75% of which show up once; under 3% is in the top ten. The sample belongs to a study of blood T cell repertoires in COVID-19. Across the study: Acute-phase and convalescent COVID-19 samples originated in the United States, Italy and Spain.

There are 13 residues in the CDR3. Germline trimming cut 6 bases from V and 7 bases from J; bases unmatched to any gene: 3. The germline V gene encodes CDR1 MNHEY and CDR2 SVGAGI. This clonotype was obtained from a woman aged 18-35 years who had recovered from COVID-19. This sequence joins TRBV6-5 and TRBJ1-4; 9 bases align to TRBD1. Sequenced sample: PBMCs or T cells enriched from blood (not recorded which). DNA of the CDR3: TGTGCCAGCAGACAGGGGGCGAGTGAAAAACTGTTTTTT. Translating it yields CASRQGASEKLFF.